This T cell receptor (beta chain) was found in a study of blood T cells in healthy people across ages. Whole-study results and caveats: Across the age range, TCR beta diversity per million T cells fell in a roughly linear way. Strong correlation existed between TCR beta diversity and naive T cell percentage.

V gave up 6 bases and J gave up 6 bases; unmatched junction bases: 11. This CDR3 spans 15 amino acids. Germline CDR1 and CDR2: MNHEY and SVGAGI. Primed by a sample-barcoded 5' primer and a J-beta primer mix, a second PCR proceeded for roughly 6 to 12 cycles. TCRdb re-called the 5' RACE reads with MiXCR, one entry per CDR3 protein. Of about 780,000 distinct CDR3 sequences listed, about 47% are singletons. Regarding this clonotype: Antigen specificity is unknown.

The J gene is TRBJ2-7, the V gene TRBV6-5; 10 nucleotides align to TRBD2. This TCR was recovered from a man older than 75 in good health. Sequenced sample: blood. The CDR3 nucleotides are TGTGCCAGCAGGTCCACCGGGACTAGCGATCCCGAGCAGTACTTC. Amino acid sequence: CASRSTGTSDPEQYF.